The 32 T cell receptor beta chains below were found in one sample sequenced in a study of T cell changes during pregnancy in multiple sclerosis. Produced via immunoSEQ multiplex PCR; TCRdb's table is partial and in-frame only. The table has some 120,000 clones, approximately 94% seen once. The sequencing used peripheral blood, collected before pregnancy. The receptors derive from a female donor with multiple sclerosis, enrolled in a pregnancy study.

This clone was recorded once. The gene calls are TRBV5-1 and TRBJ2-1, with D maybe TRBD2 (5 bases). This CDR3 has 12 amino acids. V was trimmed by 5 bases and J by 4 bases, leaving 7 bases between them. The germline V gene encodes CDR1 SGHRS and CDR2 YFSETQ. CDR3 nucleotide sequence: TGCGCCAGCAGTCCGGGGTACAATGAGCAGTTCTTC. This sequence encodes CASSPGYNEQFF.

The rearrangement joins TRBV10-3 to TRBJ2-1; 10 bases match TRBD2. V gave up 3 bases and J gave up 7 bases; unmatched junction bases: 6. Germline CDR1 reads ENHRY; CDR2 reads SYGVKD. The CDR3 has 15 amino acids. CDR3 sequence reads: CAISDKGTSANEQFF. The CDR3 DNA sequence: TGTGCCATCAGTGATAAGGGGACTAGCGCGAATGAGCAGTTCTTC.

The rearrangement uses TRBV5-6 and TRBJ2-5, with a possible D match to TRBD2 (5 bases). Per germline, CDR1 SGHDT and CDR2 YYEEEE. Trimming cost V 1 base and J 5 bases, with 12 bases left between them. CDR3 size: 14 residues. The CDR3 nucleotides read TGTGCCAGCAGCTTGTCTGGACTTGGGGAGACCCAGTACTTC. Translation gives CASSLSGLGETQYF. Based on the CDR3 plus reference TRBV5-6 and TRBJ2-5, the full variable domain is DAGVTQSPTHLIKTRGQQVTLRCSPKSGHDTVSWYQQALGQGPQFIFQYYEEEERQRGNFPDRFSGHQFPNYSSELNVNALLLGDSALYLCASSLSGLGETQYFGPGTRLLVL.

The chain combines TRBV6-6 with TRBJ2-1, with D perhaps TRBD2 (6 bases). This CDR3 contains 11 residues. CDR1 is MNHNY, CDR2 SVGAGI, per germline (reference sequence). For the CDR3, the DNA is TGTGCTACAGCGGGCTACAATGAGCAGTTCTTC. Amino acids: CATAGYNEQFF.

This rearrangement joins TRBV12-5 to TRBJ2-1; TRBD1 is a possible D gene (5 bases). With 2 bases removed from V and 15 bases from J, the gap between germline ends came to 14 bases. Germline CDR1 reads LGHNT; CDR2 reads FRNRAP. The CDR3 is 12 residues long. The CDR3 DNA is TGTGCTAGTGGTTTGTCTTCAAAAGGGGTGTTCTTC. Amino acid sequence: CASGLSSKGVFF. Filled out from reference TRBV12-5 and TRBJ2-1, the complete variable domain reads DARVTQTPRHKVTEMGQEVTMRCQPILGHNTVFWYRQTMMQGLELLAYFRNRAPLDDSGMPKDRFSAEMPDATLATLKIQPSEPRDSAVYFCASGLSSKGVFFGPGTRLTVL.

This clone was seen just once. The chain has TRBV5-5 and TRBJ2-7, with 9 positions matching TRBD1. V lost 0 bases, J lost 6 bases, and 10 bases stayed unmatched. The CDR3 runs 16 residues. Germline loops: CDR1 SGHKS, CDR2 YYEKEE (reference sequence). CDR3 residues: CASSLAPGQGHGEQYF. For the CDR3, the DNA is TGTGCCAGCAGCTTGGCTCCCGGACAGGGGCATGGCGAGCAGTACTTC.

The CDR3 nucleotides are TGTGCCAGCAGTCCACTCTCCAGCGCTAACACTGAAGCTTTCTTT. Its translation: CASSPLSSANTEAFF. The chain recombines TRBV27 with TRBJ1-1; D is ambiguous. The V and J ends lost 5 bases and 2 bases respectively, with 15 bases between them. Per the germline V gene, CDR1 is MNHEY and CDR2 is SMNVEV (reference sequence). The CDR3 has 15 amino acids.

The chain links TRBV19 to TRBJ1-4, with 7 bases aligning to TRBD1. Germline-derived CDR1 and CDR2 are LNHDA and SQIVND (reference sequence). The CDR3 totals 21 residues. Germline trimming cut 7 bases from V and 8 bases from J; bases unmatched to any gene: 31. The CDR3 here is CASTLFAGSPVTRGEGEKLFF. CDR3 sequence (DNA): TGTGCCAGTACCCTCTTCGCCGGATCGCCGGTCACCAGGGGGGAAGGAGAAAAACTGTTTTTT.

This chain links TRBV5-1 with TRBJ1-4, with D possibly TRBD1 on 5 matching bases. Trimming removed 4 bases from V and 9 bases from J, with 13 bases in between. CDR3 length: 13 residues. The germline V gene has CDR1 SGHRS and CDR2 YFSETQ. CDR3 DNA sequence: TGCGCCAGCAGCCCAGATGACAGCCAAAAACTGTTTTTT. It translates to CASSPDDSQKLFF.

The chain uses TRBV5-1 and TRBJ1-1; D might be TRBD1 (5 bases). CDR1 and CDR2 from the germline V gene are SGHRS and YFSETQ. V was trimmed by 5 bases and J by 7 bases, leaving 15 bases between them. This CDR3 contains 13 residues. CDR3 DNA: TGCGCCAGCAGGAGGGACTTTGGAAGTGAAGCTTTCTTT. Amino acids: CASRRDFGSEAFF. The complete variable domain, with remaining parts taken from reference TRBV5-1 and TRBJ1-1, reads KAGVTQTPRYLIKTRGQQVTLSCSPISGHRSVSWYQQTPGQGLQFLFEYFSETQRNKGNFPGRFSGRQFSNSRSEMNVSTLELGDSALYLCASRRDFGSEAFFGQGTRLTVV.

This CDR3 is CASQTAGEADEQFF. CDR3 in DNA: TGTGCCAGCCAAACAGCGGGAGAAGCGGATGAGCAGTTCTTC. This chain joins TRBV25-1 and TRBJ2-1; the match to TRBD2 covers 8 bases. Germline loops: CDR1 MGHDK, CDR2 SYGVNS. The CDR3 has 14 residues. Germline trimming cut 8 bases from V and 8 bases from J; bases unmatched to any gene: 11.

The chain links TRBV2 to TRBJ2-5; TRBD1 aligns across 12 bases. This CDR3 spans 15 amino acids. The junction had 7 bases not matched to a gene; V was cut back by 6 bases and J by 5 bases. Germline-derived CDR1 and CDR2 are SNHLY and FYNNEI. The CDR3 bases are TGTGCCAGCAGCGCGGGACAGGGGGCGGAGGAGACCCAGTACTTC. Translation: CASSAGQGAEETQYF. The entire variable domain, with the rest obtained from reference TRBV2 and TRBJ2-5, is as follows: EPEVTQTPSHQVTQMGQEVILRCVPISNHLYFYWYRQILGQKVEFLVSFYNNEISEKSEIFDDQFSVERPDGSNFTLKIRSTKLEDSAMYFCASSAGQGAEETQYFGPGTRLLVL.

CDR3 coding DNA: TGTGCCAGCAGCCCAGGACAGGGGGCGTATACGCAGTATTTT. It translates to CASSPGQGAYTQYF. This sequence joins TRBV9 and TRBJ2-3; 11 nucleotides align to TRBD1. CDR3 length: 14 amino acids. Germline CDR1 SGDLS, CDR2 YYNGEE. The junction had 5 bases not matched to a gene; V was cut back by 4 bases and J by 7 bases.

CDR3 sequence: CASRPGTGIGYGYTF. The CDR3 coding sequence is TGTGCCAGCAGACCCGGGACAGGTATTGGCTATGGCTACACCTTC. The rearrangement uses TRBV27 and TRBJ1-2; 8 bases map to TRBD1. The J segment lost 4 bases and the V segment lost 6 bases, leaving 10 bases of the junction unmatched. This CDR3 spans 15 amino acids. CDR1 MNHEY and CDR2 SMNVEV come from the germline V gene (reference sequence).

This sequence joins TRBV2 and TRBJ2-7, with 16 bases lining up with TRBD2. This CDR3 spans 17 amino acids. V trimming: 7 bases; J trimming: 5 bases; junction bases outside the gene matches: 11. Per the germline V gene, CDR1 is SNHLY and CDR2 is FYNNEI. The chain's CDR3 is CASIGGTSGGAWHEQYF. The CDR3 nucleotides read TGTGCCAGCATCGGAGGGACTAGCGGGGGGGCCTGGCACGAGCAGTACTTC.

The rearrangement joins TRBV28 to TRBJ1-1; TRBD1 might be the D (6 bases). The CDR3 contains 11 residues. V was pared by 6 bases and J by 5 bases, with 7 bases between. CDR1 is MDHEN and CDR2 is SYDVKM in the germline V gene. CDR3 bases: TGTGCCAGCAGCGGACAGACTGAAGCTTTCTTT. Encoded protein: CASSGQTEAFF.

This chain links TRBV28 with TRBJ2-1; 15 bases fit TRBD2. The CDR3 has 15 amino acids. CDR1 is MDHEN, CDR2 SYDVKM, per germline. V trimming: 6 bases; J trimming: 9 bases; junction bases outside the gene matches: 6. This CDR3 reads CASSPPGLAGGEQFF. For the CDR3, the DNA is TGTGCCAGCAGCCCCCCGGGACTAGCGGGAGGTGAGCAGTTCTTC.

The chain uses TRBV28 and TRBJ2-5; a weak D match, TRBD2 (6 bases). The CDR3 has 15 residues. Germline CDR1 reads MDHEN; CDR2 reads SYDVKM. Between the trimmed V and J ends, which lost 6 bases and 4 bases, there was a span of 18 bases. In DNA, the CDR3 is TGTGCCAGCAGCCTACCCCGGCGGGGAAGAGAGACCCAGTACTTC. Residues: CASSLPRRGRETQYF.

The chain combines TRBV19 with TRBJ2-5; D ambiguous. The CDR3 has 14 residues. V was pared by 3 bases and J by 5 bases, with 13 bases between. CDR1 and CDR2 (germline): LNHDA, SQIVND (reference sequence). The DNA for the CDR3 is TGTGCCAGTAGTATCTTTGGCCCGGAGGAGACCCAGTACTTC. This gives the protein CASSIFGPEETQYF. Variable domain in full (rest from reference TRBV19 and TRBJ2-5): DGGITQSPKYLFRKEGQNVTLSCEQNLNHDAMYWYRQDPGQGLRLIYYSQIVNDFQKGDIAEGYSVSREKKESFPLTVTSAQKNPTAFYLCASSIFGPEETQYFGPGTRLLVL.

V usage is TRBV7-3 and J usage is TRBJ1-3; D possibly corresponds to TRBD1 (5 bases). The CDR3 runs to 16 residues. CDR1 and CDR2 from the germline V gene are SGHTA and FQGTGA. The V and J ends lost 2 bases and 8 bases respectively, with 19 bases between them. The CDR3 DNA follows: TGTGCCAGCAGCTTATGGTGGGACTTCTTCAGGCACACCATATATTTT. The encoded protein is CASSLWWDFFRHTIYF. Full variable domain (rest looked up from reference TRBV7-3 and TRBJ1-3): GAGVSQTPSNKVTEKGKYVELRCDPISGHTALYWYRQSLGQGPEFLIYFQGTGAADDSGLPNDRFFAVRPEGSVSTLKIQRTERGDSAVYLCASSLWWDFFRHTIYFGEGSWLTVV.

The chain joins TRBV6-6 to TRBJ1-2; D possibly corresponds to TRBD1 (6 bases). The CDR3 is 13 amino acids. Germline V gives CDR1 MNHNY, CDR2 SVGAGI (reference sequence). The V end lost 5 bases, the J end lost 3 bases, and 10 bases lay between the germline ends. CDR3 nucleotides: TGTGCCAGCAGTCCACAGGGAGACTATGGCTACACCTTC. Protein product: CASSPQGDYGYTF.

The chain combines TRBV30 with TRBJ1-4, with TRBD1 identical over 9 bases. Trimming took 2 bases from V and 8 from J; bases not matched to a gene: 6. The CDR3 covers 14 residues. Germline CDR1 reads GTSNPN; CDR2 reads SVGIG (reference sequence). This CDR3 reads CAWSPRTGVEKLFF. The CDR3 coding sequence is TGTGCCTGGAGTCCAAGGACAGGGGTCGAAAAACTGTTTTTT.

The chain employs TRBV6-1 and TRBJ2-7; tentatively, D is TRBD2 (6 bases). The CDR3 has 13 amino acids. The germline V gene encodes CDR1 MNHNS and CDR2 SASEGT. The V and J ends lost 8 bases and 7 bases respectively, with 18 bases between them. In DNA, the CDR3 is TGTGCCAGCGCGGGGTCAGGGCATAGGGAGCAGTACTTC. This translates into CASAGSGHREQYF.

This rearrangement joins TRBV28 to TRBJ1-5, with TRBD1 as a possible D gene (6 bases). V dropped 7 bases and J dropped 6 bases, with 13 bases sitting between them. The CDR3 sequence is 13 residues long. CDR1 is MDHEN and CDR2 is SYDVKM in the germline V gene. The CDR3 reads CASNMPGVQPQHF. The CDR3 region has the DNA TGTGCCAGCAATATGCCAGGGGTTCAGCCCCAGCATTTT.

This sequence joins TRBV2 and TRBJ2-1; D is perhaps TRBD1 (6 bases). CDR1 is SNHLY and CDR2 is FYNNEI in the germline V gene. The germline V and J ends were trimmed by 7 bases and 7 bases, with 23 bases remaining between them. The length of the CDR3 is 16 residues. The CDR3, as DNA: TGTGCCAGCACCCAGAGAACGGGACAAGGAAAAAATGAGCAGTTCTTC. Translated: CASTQRTGQGKNEQFF. Variable domain in full (rest from reference TRBV2 and TRBJ2-1): EPEVTQTPSHQVTQMGQEVILRCVPISNHLYFYWYRQILGQKVEFLVSFYNNEISEKSEIFDDQFSVERPDGSNFTLKIRSTKLEDSAMYFCASTQRTGQGKNEQFFGPGTRLTVL.

The chain recombines TRBV19 with TRBJ1-5, with 10 bases that match TRBD1. Germline lookup yields CDR1 LNHDA and CDR2 SQIVND (reference sequence). V gave up 5 bases and J gave up 7 bases; unmatched junction bases: 8. There are 15 residues in the CDR3. CDR3 region: CASSLFGQGVQPQHF. DNA for the CDR3: TGTGCCAGTAGTCTCTTTGGACAGGGGGTACAGCCCCAGCATTTT.

The chain recombines TRBV5-6 with TRBJ1-6; D perhaps matches TRBD1 (5 bases). Germline assignment: CDR1 SGHDT and CDR2 YYEEEE. With 0 bases removed from V and 11 bases from J, the gap between germline ends came to 9 bases. The CDR3 extends over 13 amino acids. The CDR3 here is CASSLGGRAPLHF. The CDR3 bases are TGTGCCAGCAGCTTGGGGGGCAGGGCACCCCTCCACTTT.

The chain joins TRBV7-2 to TRBJ2-6; 8 bases are shared with TRBD2. Germline V lookup: CDR1 SGHTA, CDR2 FQGNSA. CDR3 length: 19 residues. Trimming removed 7 bases from V and 0 bases from J; junction bases left unmatched: 14. The CDR3 reads CASTSRGGLPLSGANVLTF. CDR3 nucleotides: TGTGCCAGCACTTCGCGCGGGGGGCTCCCTCTCTCTGGGGCCAACGTCCTGACTTTC.

This clone was counted only a few times. The chain combines TRBV19 with TRBJ2-5; D is perhaps TRBD1 (5 bases). V was shortened by 5 bases and J by 0 bases, with 10 bases between the two germline ends. CDR3 length equals 14 residues. Looked up from germline, CDR1 is LNHDA and CDR2 is SQIVND (reference sequence). Here the CDR3 DNA reads TGTGCCAGTAGTGTCTCGGACAACCAAGAGACCCAGTACTTC. It yields the protein CASSVSDNQETQYF.

The V gene is TRBV27, the J gene TRBJ2-1; TRBD2 agrees at 9 bases. J lost 8 bases, V lost 0 bases, and 2 bases had no gene match. CDR1 is MNHEY and CDR2 is SMNVEV in the germline V gene (reference sequence). CDR3 size: 14 residues. The CDR3 region has the DNA TGTGCCAGCAGTTTATCTAGCGGGAGCCATGAGCAGTTCTTC. The encoded protein is CASSLSSGSHEQFF.

V is TRBV11-3 and J is TRBJ1-1; D is unresolved. The CDR3 contains 13 residues. The V gene's germline CDR1 is SGHNT and CDR2 YENEEA. The V end lost 0 bases, the J end lost 5 bases, and 7 bases lay between the germline ends. The CDR3, as DNA: TGTGCCAGCAGCTTAGATATCGGGACTGAAGCTTTCTTT. This translates into CASSLDIGTEAFF. The whole variable domain, filled in from reference TRBV11-3 and TRBJ1-1, reads EAGVVQSPRYKIIEKKQPVAFWCNPISGHNTLYWYLQNLGQGPELLIRYENEEAVDDSQLPKDRFSAERLKGVDSTLKIQPAELGDSAVYLCASSLDIGTEAFFGQGTRLTVV.

The V and J genes are TRBV2 and TRBJ1-5; 8 positions match TRBD1. The CDR3 is 16 residues long. The V gene's germline CDR1 is SNHLY and CDR2 FYNNEI. J lost 0 bases, V lost 6 bases, and 7 bases had no gene match. The CDR3 bases are TGTGCCAGCAGGTTGGACAGGGCAAATAGCAATCAGCCCCAGCATTTT. Translating gives CASRLDRANSNQPQHF.